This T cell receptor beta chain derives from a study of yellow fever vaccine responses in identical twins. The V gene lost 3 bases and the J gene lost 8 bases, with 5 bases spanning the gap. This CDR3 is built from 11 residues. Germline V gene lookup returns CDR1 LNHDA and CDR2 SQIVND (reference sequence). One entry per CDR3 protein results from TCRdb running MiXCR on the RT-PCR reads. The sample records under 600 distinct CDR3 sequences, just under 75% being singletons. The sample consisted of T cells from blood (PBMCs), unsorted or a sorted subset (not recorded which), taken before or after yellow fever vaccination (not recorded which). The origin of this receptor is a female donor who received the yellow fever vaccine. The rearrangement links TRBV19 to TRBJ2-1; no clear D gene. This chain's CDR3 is CASSIAHEQFF. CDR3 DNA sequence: TGTGCCAGTAGTATTGCTCATGAGCAGTTCTTC.